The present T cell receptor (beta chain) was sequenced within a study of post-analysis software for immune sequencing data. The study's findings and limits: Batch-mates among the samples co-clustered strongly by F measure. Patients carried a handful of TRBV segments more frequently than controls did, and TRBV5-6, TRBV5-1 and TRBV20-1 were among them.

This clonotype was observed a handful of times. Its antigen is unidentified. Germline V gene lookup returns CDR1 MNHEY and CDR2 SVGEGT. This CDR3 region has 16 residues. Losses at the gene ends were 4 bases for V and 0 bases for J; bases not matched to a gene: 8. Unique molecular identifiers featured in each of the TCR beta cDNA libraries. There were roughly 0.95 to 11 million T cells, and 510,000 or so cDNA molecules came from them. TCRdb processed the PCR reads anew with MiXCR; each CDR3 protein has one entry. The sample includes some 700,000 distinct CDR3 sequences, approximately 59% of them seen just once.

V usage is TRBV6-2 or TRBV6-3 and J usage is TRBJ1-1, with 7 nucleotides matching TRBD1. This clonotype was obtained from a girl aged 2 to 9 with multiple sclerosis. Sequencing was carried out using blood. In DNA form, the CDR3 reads TGTGCCAGCAGTTGGGACAGACCTCTCATGAACACTGAAGCTTTCTTT. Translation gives CASSWDRPLMNTEAFF.